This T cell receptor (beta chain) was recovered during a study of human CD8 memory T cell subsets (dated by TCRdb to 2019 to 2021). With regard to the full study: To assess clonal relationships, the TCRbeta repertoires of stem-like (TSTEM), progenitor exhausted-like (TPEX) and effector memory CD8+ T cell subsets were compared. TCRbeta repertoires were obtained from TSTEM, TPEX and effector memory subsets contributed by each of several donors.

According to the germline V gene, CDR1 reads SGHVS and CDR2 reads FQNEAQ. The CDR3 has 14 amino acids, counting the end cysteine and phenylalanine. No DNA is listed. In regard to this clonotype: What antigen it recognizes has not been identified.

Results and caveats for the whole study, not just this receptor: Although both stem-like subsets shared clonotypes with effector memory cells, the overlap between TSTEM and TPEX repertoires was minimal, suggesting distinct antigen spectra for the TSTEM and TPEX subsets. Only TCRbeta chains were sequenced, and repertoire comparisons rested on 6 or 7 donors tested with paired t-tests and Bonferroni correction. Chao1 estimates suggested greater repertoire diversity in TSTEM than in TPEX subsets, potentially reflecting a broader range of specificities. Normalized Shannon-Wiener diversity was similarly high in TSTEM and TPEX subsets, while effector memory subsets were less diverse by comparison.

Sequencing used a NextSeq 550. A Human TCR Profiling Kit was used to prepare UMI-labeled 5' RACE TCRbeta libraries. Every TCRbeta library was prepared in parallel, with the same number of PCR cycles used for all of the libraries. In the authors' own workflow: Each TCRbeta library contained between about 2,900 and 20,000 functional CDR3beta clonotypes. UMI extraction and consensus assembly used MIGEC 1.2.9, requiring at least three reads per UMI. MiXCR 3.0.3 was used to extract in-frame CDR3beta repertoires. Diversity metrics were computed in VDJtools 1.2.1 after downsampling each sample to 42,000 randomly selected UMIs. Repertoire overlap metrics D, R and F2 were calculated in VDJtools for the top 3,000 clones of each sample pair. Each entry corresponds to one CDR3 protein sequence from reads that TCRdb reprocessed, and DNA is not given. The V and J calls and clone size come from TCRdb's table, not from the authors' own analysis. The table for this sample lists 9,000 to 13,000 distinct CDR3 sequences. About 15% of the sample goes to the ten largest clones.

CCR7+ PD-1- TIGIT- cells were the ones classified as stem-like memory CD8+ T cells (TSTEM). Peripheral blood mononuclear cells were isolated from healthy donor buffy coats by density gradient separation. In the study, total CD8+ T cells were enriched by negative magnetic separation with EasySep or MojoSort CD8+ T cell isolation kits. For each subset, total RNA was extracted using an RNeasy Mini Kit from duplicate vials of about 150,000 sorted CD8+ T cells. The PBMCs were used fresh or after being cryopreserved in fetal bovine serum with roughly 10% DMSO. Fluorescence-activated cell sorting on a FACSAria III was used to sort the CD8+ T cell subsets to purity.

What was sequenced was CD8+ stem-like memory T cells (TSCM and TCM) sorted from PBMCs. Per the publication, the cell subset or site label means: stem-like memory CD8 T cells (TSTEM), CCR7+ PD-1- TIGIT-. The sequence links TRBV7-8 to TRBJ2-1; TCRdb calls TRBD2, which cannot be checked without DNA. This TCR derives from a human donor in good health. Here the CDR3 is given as CASWRGAPYNEQFF. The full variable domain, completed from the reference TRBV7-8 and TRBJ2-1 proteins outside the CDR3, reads GAGVSQSPRYKVAKRGQDVALRCDPISGHVSLFWYQQALGQGPEFLTYFQNEAQLDKSGLPSDRFFAERPEGSVSTLKIQRTQQEDSAVYLCASWRGAPYNEQFFGPGTRLTVL.